This T cell receptor beta chain was sequenced for a study of identical twins. Study conclusions and caveats: Insertions were fewer in abundant cord blood beta clonotypes, whereas memory repertoires showed none of this pattern.

As regards this clonotype: Its antigen is undetermined.

Each CDR3 protein gets one entry after TCRdb re-called the 5' RACE reads with MiXCR. The repertoire holds 600,000 to 700,000 distinct CDR3 sequences, around 20% seen once, with more than 4% in the top ten. V dropped 5 bases and J dropped 7 bases, with 12 bases sitting between them. This CDR3 has 14 residues. CDR1 is PRHDT, CDR2 FYEKMQ, per germline (reference sequence). This same sample was also part of a study on T cells expressing NK-cell markers. In that study: Seven HCMV-seropositive donors and one seronegative donor made up the eight sequenced donors. What restricted sorting to alpha-beta TCR T cells in several experiments was an anti-gamma-delta TCR antibody. Certain NKG2C+ T cell clones were expanded, and their HCMV specificity remained unclear.

J is TRBJ1-6 and V is TRBV13; no clear D. The sample was PBMCs. This sequence originates from a woman aged 18-30 years in good health. The CDR3 sequence: CASSKKERNSPLHF. As DNA, the CDR3 is TGTGCCAGCAGCAAAAAGGAGAGGAATTCACCCCTCCACTTT.